A selection of T cell receptor beta chains follows, all from one sample in a study of sequential checkpoint blockade in melanoma. This table comes from immunoSEQ multiplex PCR, and its TCRdb copy is limited to in-frame clones, with some not included. This sample has 15,000 to 20,000 clones, with roughly two thirds found just once. Source: CD8+ T cells sorted from blood (inferred from file names), taken from a patient given nivolumab and ipilimumab in sequence. These receptors were taken from a human donor with melanoma. Both conserved end residues are part of each CDR3. D genes are given only for firm matches. The size field is filled for only some rows; it gives once, few, many or a size class.

d_call	v_call	j_call	clone_size	cdr3_nt	cdr3_aa
NA	TRBV28	TRBJ1-1	NA	TGTGCCAGCAGTTTGAGAATGAACACTGAAGCTTTCTTT	CASSLRMNTEAFF
TRBD1	TRBV7-9	TRBJ2-7	NA	TGTGCCAGCAGCACGGACAGGAGACAGTACTTC	CASSTDRRQYF
TRBD2	TRBV6-5	TRBJ2-5	NA	TGTGCCAGCAGATGGCGGGAGAACCAAGAGACCCAGTACTTC	CASRWRENQETQYF
NA	TRBV2	TRBJ2-7	NA	TGTGCCAGCAGTGTTTCAGTCTACGAGCAGTACTTC	CASSVSVYEQYF
NA	TRBV6-5	TRBJ2-1	NA	TGTGCCAGCAGTTACTGGAGTTCCTCCTACAATGAGCAGTTCTTC	CASSYWSSSYNEQFF
NA	TRBV6-5	TRBJ1-1	few	TGTGCCAGTCAGGACGGACAGAACACTGAAGCTTTCTTT	CASQDGQNTEAFF
NA	TRBV7-9	TRBJ1-1	NA	TGTGCCAGCAGCTTTAGCGGGCCCGCTGAAGCTTTCTTT	CASSFSGPAEAFF
TRBD1	TRBV9	TRBJ2-7	NA	TGTGCCAGCAGCACGGGACAGGGGCTCTACGAGCAGTACTTC	CASSTGQGLYEQYF
NA	TRBV4-1	TRBJ1-1	once	TGCGCCAGCAGCCAAGAAGATCCGAGGGAAGCTTTCTTT	CASSQEDPREAFF
NA	TRBV11-1	TRBJ2-1	once	TGTGCCAGCAGCTTTGCGGAGAGGTCCGAGCAGTTCTTC	CASSFAERSEQFF
NA	TRBV28	TRBJ1-3	NA	TGTGCCAGCAGTCAGGGATTCCCTGGAAACACCATATATTTT	CASSQGFPGNTIYF
TRBD1	TRBV9	TRBJ2-1	NA	TGTGCCAGCAGCGCCGGATTCGGGGACAGGGCTTTCAGTGAGCAGTTCTTC	CASSAGFGDRAFSEQFF
NA	TRBV25-1	TRBJ1-3	NA	TGTGCCAGCAGTGAATTCGAGACAGGCTCTGGAAACACCATATATTTT	CASSEFETGSGNTIYF
NA	TRBV6-4	TRBJ1-6	NA	TGTGCCAGCAGTGACTCACCGGGGGTCTATAATTCACCCCTCCACTTT	CASSDSPGVYNSPLHF
NA	TRBV7-9	TRBJ1-2	few	TGTGCCAGCAACAACGCAGGGGACTATGGCTACACCTTC	CASNNAGDYGYTF
TRBD1	TRBV19	TRBJ1-2	NA	TGTGCCAGTAGTATGCCAGGGGGCTTGAATGGCTACACCTTC	CASSMPGGLNGYTF
NA	TRBV7-9	TRBJ2-1	NA	TGTGCCAGCAGCCCCGGTGCGATTATTGAGCAGTTCTTC	CASSPGAIIEQFF
NA	TRBV5-1	TRBJ2-7	NA	TGCGCCAGCACCGATGGGGGCACGAAATTCGAGCAGTACTTC	CASTDGGTKFEQYF
TRBD1	TRBV28	TRBJ1-2	NA	TGTGCCAGCAGTCGGACAGGGTATGGCTACACCTTC	CASSRTGYGYTF
NA	TRBV6-6	TRBJ2-7	medium-sized	TGTGCCAGCAGTAAATTCGCTGTCGGGGCCTACGAGCAGTACTTC	CASSKFAVGAYEQYF
TRBD1	TRBV6-4	TRBJ2-2	NA	TGTGCCAGCAGTGAGGGACAGGGGGAAACCGGGGAGCTGTTTTTT	CASSEGQGETGELFF
NA	TRBV6-6	TRBJ2-1	NA	TGTGCCAGCCTAACCGCGACCTCGGGGATGTTCTTC	CASLTATSGMFF
NA	TRBV7-2	TRBJ1-2	few	TGTGCCAGCAGCCCCGGAGGCGGGGCGGCCTATGGCTACACCTTC	CASSPGGGAAYGYTF
TRBD1	TRBV7-9	TRBJ2-7	few	TGTGCCAGCAGCCCTCACCAGGGGGCCGGAGAGCAGTACTTC	CASSPHQGAGEQYF
TRBD1	TRBV2	TRBJ2-2	few	TGTGCCAGCAGTGAATTGTCTCACAGGGGGCCCGCCGGGGAGCTGTTTTTT	CASSELSHRGPAGELFF
TRBD1	TRBV5-6	TRBJ1-5	NA	TGTGCCAGCAGCTTAGGTGCAGGGGGAGGCAATCAGCCCCAGCATTTT	CASSLGAGGGNQPQHF
NA	TRBV7-8	TRBJ2-1	NA	TGTGCCAGCAGCTTATCTCCCCTTCCTAGCTCCTACAATGAGCAGTTCTTC	CASSLSPLPSSYNEQFF
NA	TRBV28	TRBJ1-5	few	TGTGCCAGCAGTACCTTCTTCTGGGCCAGCGGCAGCAATCAGCCCCAGCATTTT	CASSTFFWASGSNQPQHF
NA	TRBV5-1	TRBJ1-2	NA	TGCGCCAGCAGGGTGGATGGCTCAGCGGGCTATGGCTACACCTTC	CASRVDGSAGYGYTF
TRBD1	TRBV7-9	TRBJ2-2	few	TGTGCCAGCAGCTCACGGGACAGGGCCACCGGGGAGCTGTTTTTT	CASSSRDRATGELFF
TRBD1	TRBV11-2	TRBJ2-7	few	TGTGCCAGCAGCGAGCACAGGGGGTTTCTCTACGAGCAGTACTTC	CASSEHRGFLYEQYF
TRBD1	TRBV19	TRBJ1-2	NA	TGTGCCAGTAGGTCGGGTACAGGGGCCCAACGTGGCTACACCTTC	CASRSGTGAQRGYTF
TRBD1	TRBV2	TRBJ2-2	NA	TGTGCCAGCAATACGCCCGGACAGGGATCGAACACCGGGGAGCTGTTTTTT	CASNTPGQGSNTGELFF
TRBD1	TRBV19	TRBJ1-4	NA	TGTGCCAGTAACCCCGGGACAGGGGGCTATAATGAAAAACTGTTTTTT	CASNPGTGGYNEKLFF
NA	TRBV18	TRBJ1-4	NA	TGTGCCAGCTCACTTTACGACGGAGGCCCTAATGAAAAACTGTTTTTT	CASSLYDGGPNEKLFF
TRBD2	TRBV28	TRBJ2-1	NA	TGTGCCAGCAGTTTATTAGCGGGCAATGAGCAGTTCTTC	CASSLLAGNEQFF
TRBD2	TRBV19	TRBJ2-4	few	TGTGCCAGTAGTATAGACTCCCGACTAGCGGGAGCCAAAAACATTCAGTACTTC	CASSIDSRLAGAKNIQYF
NA	TRBV19	TRBJ1-4	NA	TGTGCCAGTATACTTACAGGGACGACTAATGAAAAACTGTTTTTT	CASILTGTTNEKLFF
NA	TRBV28	TRBJ1-1	NA	TGTGCCAGCAGTTTCCTGCCGCCCAGGACAGCGAACACTGAAGCTTTCTTT	CASSFLPPRTANTEAFF
TRBD2	TRBV9	TRBJ2-7	once	TGTGCCAGCAGCGCCTCCGGGACTAGCGGGGGCGAGCAGTACTTC	CASSASGTSGGEQYF
NA	TRBV19	TRBJ1-1	NA	TGTGCCAGTAGTATAGGGGGCGGGGGCACTGAAGCTTTCTTT	CASSIGGGGTEAFF
NA	TRBV19	TRBJ1-1	NA	TGTGCCAGTAGTATTCTTTCAGGGCTGAACACTGAAGCTTTCTTT	CASSILSGLNTEAFF
NA	TRBV7-9	TRBJ2-1	NA	TGTGCCAGCAGCTTAAGGACGGGAGCGTCCTACAATGAGCAGTTCTTC	CASSLRTGASYNEQFF
TRBD1	TRBV19	TRBJ1-1	NA	TGTGCCAGTAGTAACCCAGGGGGCACTGAAGCTTTCTTT	CASSNPGGTEAFF
NA	TRBV28	TRBJ1-2	NA	TGTGCCAGCAGTTCCCCGGACAGAGGAGGCTACACCTTC	CASSSPDRGGYTF
TRBD2	TRBV15	TRBJ2-3	NA	TGTGCCACCAGCAGAGTGGGAGGGGCCGCCGATACGCAGTATTTT	CATSRVGGAADTQYF
NA	TRBV29-1	TRBJ2-7	NA	TGCAGCGCGACAGGGAGGAGCTCCTACGAGCAGTACTTC	CSATGRSSYEQYF
NA	TRBV6-5	TRBJ1-2	NA	TGTGCCAGCAGTGAAGAGTACAGCTATGGCTACACCTTC	CASSEEYSYGYTF
NA	TRBV12-5	TRBJ2-1	NA	TGTGCTAGTGGTTTGGGTCGTGGGGCTGAGCAGTTCTTC	CASGLGRGAEQFF
TRBD1	TRBV5-1	TRBJ2-3	NA	TGCGCCAGCAGCTTAGACAGGGGTAGGGGCACAGATACGCAGTATTTT	CASSLDRGRGTDTQYF